Below, 3 T cell receptor beta chains from the same sample are listed, as sequenced in a study of T-cell memory formation after mild COVID-19. TCRdb redid the calling of the 5' RACE reads with MiXCR, one entry per CDR3 protein. The sample has about 400,000 distinct CDR3 sequences; around 22% are singletons. The sequenced material came from PBMCs or a T cell subset sorted from them (not recorded which). The origin of the receptors is an adult woman who had mild COVID-19 (a few samples of this study predate the infection). Cell type and time point are not known.

V is TRBV7-3 and J is TRBJ2-2, with 7 nucleotides matching TRBD2. Germline V gene lookup returns CDR1 SGHTA and CDR2 FQGTGA. Unmatched junction bases numbered 0, after V lost 1 base and J lost 1 base. This CDR3 contains 15 residues. The CDR3 region has the DNA TGTGCCAGCAGCTTAATAGCGGGGAACACCGGGGAGCTGTTTTTT. Translating it yields CASSLIAGNTGELFF.

V gene TRBV5-1 combines with J gene TRBJ2-5; TRBD2 agrees at 12 bases. V lost 1 base and J lost 4; bases outside the gene matches: 5. This CDR3 is 16 amino acids long. Germline V gene sequence: CDR1 SGHRS, CDR2 YFSETQ. CDR3 coding DNA: TGCGCCAGCAGCTTGATCCCGACTAGCGGGGGAGAGACCCAGTACTTC. Its translation: CASSLIPTSGGETQYF.

This clonotype has a count of ten or more. V and J are TRBV24-1 and TRBJ2-1; D tentatively reads TRBD1 or TRBD2 (5 bases each). The CDR3 has 15 amino acids. Trimming stripped 5 bases from V and 0 bases from J, with 10 bases between. Germline CDR1 KGHDR, CDR2 SFDVKD. The CDR3 reads CATSVAGASYNEQFF. Here the CDR3 DNA reads TGTGCCACCAGTGTCGCCGGGGCCTCCTACAATGAGCAGTTCTTC.